These T cell receptor beta chains were read from a single sample in a study of T cell responses to AZD1222 COVID-19 vaccine. Assay used: immunoSEQ multiplex PCR; TCRdb lists only in-frame clones, some missing. The sample holds 90,000 to 120,000 clones, 87% seen once. Source: peripheral blood, taken 28 days after the second AZD1222 dose. The receptors come from an adult who received the AZD1222 COVID-19 vaccine. Each CDR3 is given with its conserved first and last residue. A D gene is named only where the DNA matches it firmly. The size of a clone is reported for some rows only, either as once, few or many, or as a class for expanded clones.

abundance	d_gene	j_gene	v_gene	CDR3nt	CDR3aa
-	-	TRBJ1-2	TRBV19	TGTGCCAGTAGTACAGGACACGATAACTATGGCTACACCTTC	CASSTGHDNYGYTF
-	-	TRBJ1-3	TRBV10-1	TGCGCCAGCAGTGGGGGAGCTGGAAACACCATATATTTT	CASSGGAGNTIYF
-	-	TRBJ1-1	TRBV6-5	TGTGCCAGCACCGAATTCCCGGATAACACTGAAGCTTTCTTT	CASTEFPDNTEAFF
-	-	TRBJ2-3	TRBV5-1	TGCGCCAGCACTCCCGGCGGAAACTCAGATACGCAGTATTTT	CASTPGGNSDTQYF
few	-	TRBJ1-2	TRBV12-3/TRBV12-4	TGTGCCAGCAGGGATCGCCGGTTTGGCTACACCTTC	CASRDRRFGYTF
-	-	TRBJ1-1	TRBV5-1	TGCGCCAGCAGCTTAAGACAAATGGGAGGGGGGACTGAAGCTTTCTTT	CASSLRQMGGGTEAFF
-	TRBD1	TRBJ2-1	TRBV13	TGTGCCAGCAGCCTCCGGGACAGATCTGAGCAGTTCTTC	CASSLRDRSEQFF
-	-	TRBJ2-7	TRBV4-2	TGTGCCAGCAGTCCCCGACTAGACGCTTACGAGCAGTACTTC	CASSPRLDAYEQYF
-	-	TRBJ1-6	TRBV28	TGTGCCAGCAGTGCCGGGGACCGCTATACTTCACCCCTCCACTTT	CASSAGDRYTSPLHF
-	-	TRBJ1-2	TRBV11-2	TGTGCCAGCAGCTTAGAGAGGGACGGAAACTATGGCTACACCTTC	CASSLERDGNYGYTF
-	TRBD2	TRBJ2-3	TRBV7-8	TGTGCCAGCAGCACCCCGGGACTAGGGACCCCCCAGTATTTT	CASSTPGLGTPQYF
-	-	TRBJ2-7	TRBV2	TGTGCCAGCGGCGGACCGGCCGTTGGCGAGCAGTACTTC	CASGGPAVGEQYF
once	-	TRBJ1-3	TRBV7-8	TGTGCCAGCAGCTTAATCAATTCCCCGGGGGGGACTTCTGGAAACACCATATATTTT	CASSLINSPGGTSGNTIYF
-	-	TRBJ2-1	TRBV6-5	TGTGCCAGCAGCGTCCGGTGGAATGAGCAGTTCTTC	CASSVRWNEQFF
-	-	TRBJ1-1	TRBV27	TGTGCCAGCAGTTTATGGGAGGGTGGGACTGAAGCTTTCTTT	CASSLWEGGTEAFF
-	TRBD2	TRBJ2-1	TRBV7-9	TGTGCCAGCAGCTTGGGCGGGGGTTCCTACAATGAGCAGTTCTTC	CASSLGGGSYNEQFF
-	TRBD1	TRBJ1-3	TRBV7-6	TGTGCCAGCAGCCGGGACAGGTCTGGAAACACCATATATTTT	CASSRDRSGNTIYF
-	-	TRBJ1-2	TRBV7-8	TGTGCCAGCAATTCTCTTGTCCAAGCGGGTCTTTACGGCTACACCTTC	CASNSLVQAGLYGYTF
-	-	TRBJ2-2	TRBV18	TGTGCCAGCTCACCGGGCACCTTGACCGGGGAGCTGTTTTTT	CASSPGTLTGELFF
once	-	TRBJ1-2	TRBV7-7	TGTGCCAGCAGCTTAGGGGCAGGGGCCGACTATGGCTACACCTTC	CASSLGAGADYGYTF
-	-	TRBJ2-7	TRBV27	TGTGCCAGCAGTTCACGTTCCGGGACAAACGGAGCCTACGAGCAGTACTTC	CASSSRSGTNGAYEQYF
-	-	TRBJ2-1	TRBV7-6	TGTGCCAGCAGCTTAGAGGGGGGACAGTACAATGAGCAGTTCTTC	CASSLEGGQYNEQFF
-	-	TRBJ1-5	TRBV6-5	TGTGCCAGCAGTACCGACAGGTATCAGCCCCAGCATTTT	CASSTDRYQPQHF
-	-	TRBJ1-3	TRBV2	TGTGCCAGCAGGCAACAGGGCTCTGGAAACACCATATATTTT	CASRQQGSGNTIYF
-	-	TRBJ1-4	TRBV6-2/TRBV6-3	TGTGCCAGCAGTTACGCGGCAGGCCGTGGGCTTCAGTTTTTT	CASSYAAGRGLQFF
-	-	TRBJ1-1	TRBV28	TGTGCCAGCAGCCTTAACCCGATGACGGGGGCTGAAGCTTTCTTT	CASSLNPMTGAEAFF
-	-	TRBJ2-5	TRBV2	TGTGCCAGCGGGGCCTCGCCATGGGGAGAGACCCAGTACTTC	CASGASPWGETQYF
-	TRBD1	TRBJ1-1	TRBV19	TGTGCCACCAAGACAGGGGACACTGAAGCTTTCTTT	CATKTGDTEAFF
once	TRBD1	TRBJ1-1	TRBV10-2	TGCGCCAGCAGTGACGGAAGGGGCAGGGGGGGAGGCACTGAAGCTTTCTTT	CASSDGRGRGGGTEAFF
-	TRBD2	TRBJ2-3	TRBV15	TGTGCCACCAGCACGACTAGCGGGGGGTTCACAGATACGCAGTATTTT	CATSTTSGGFTDTQYF
-	TRBD1	TRBJ1-3	TRBV4-1	TGCGCCAGCAGCCAGAGACAGGGGAGCGGAAACACCATATATTTT	CASSQRQGSGNTIYF
-	-	TRBJ1-2	TRBV7-8	TGTGCCAGCAGCACGGGGGGCATTTATGGCTACACCTTC	CASSTGGIYGYTF
-	TRBD1	TRBJ2-7	TRBV10-1	TGCGCCAGGAGGGACAGATTATACGAGCAGTACTTC	CARRDRLYEQYF
-	TRBD1	TRBJ2-1	TRBV24-1	TGTGCCACCAGTGATTTTCCCCGACAGGGGCAGTTCTTC	CATSDFPRQGQFF
-	TRBD1	TRBJ2-3	TRBV4-3	TGCGCCAGCAGCCAGGGACAGGGAAACACAGATACGCAGTATTTT	CASSQGQGNTDTQYF
-	-	TRBJ2-7	TRBV19	TGTGCCAGTAGCCCAAATTTCGACGAGCAGTACTTC	CASSPNFDEQYF
-	-	TRBJ1-4	TRBV3-1/TRBV3-2	TGTGCCAGCAGCCAAGGACGTACCCTCGGAAAACTGTTTTTT	CASSQGRTLGKLFF
-	-	TRBJ2-3	TRBV4-3	TGCGCCAGCAGCCCCAGCAGAACAGATACGCAGTATTTT	CASSPSRTDTQYF
-	-	TRBJ2-2	TRBV5-5	TGTGCCAGCACCGACACCGGGGAGCTGTTTTTT	CASTDTGELFF
-	-	TRBJ1-1	TRBV7-8	TGTGCCAGCAGCTTAGGGGCAGGGAGTTTAAGGAACACTGAAGCTTTCTTT	CASSLGAGSLRNTEAFF
-	-	TRBJ1-3	TRBV7-2	TGTGCCAGCAGCTTAGCTCCGGGGGCTAGGGGAAACACCATATATTTT	CASSLAPGARGNTIYF
-	TRBD1	TRBJ1-5	TRBV28	TGTGCCAGCAGACAACAGGGGATTTATAGCAATCAGCCCCAGCATTTT	CASRQQGIYSNQPQHF
-	-	TRBJ1-4	TRBV7-2	TGTGCCAGCAGCTTAGGGGAACTTGAAAAACTGTTTTTT	CASSLGELEKLFF
once	-	TRBJ1-5	TRBV19	TGTGCCAGTAGTATACTTTCCGGGGGGACCCATCAGCCCCAGCATTTT	CASSILSGGTHQPQHF